This TCR beta chain was sequenced in a study of molecular identifiers for immune sequencing clone quantification. Study overall: Replicate experiments took RNA from around 20,000 or 100,000 naive CD8 cells, divided it five ways and sequenced four.

Library preparation followed earlier protocols using designated TCR primers. One entry per CDR3 protein, called by TCRdb with MiXCR from the PCR reads. The sample carries approximately 500,000 distinct CDR3 sequences, about a fifth recorded once. Regarding this clonotype: A much larger clone lies one base from this, so it may be a read error.

Investigators produced naive CD8 libraries from 20,000 to 1,000,000 sorted cells, drawing on 10%, 30% or 50% RNA. Germline V gene data show CDR1 as MNHEY and CDR2 as SVGEGT. This CDR3 has 14 residues. The J gene is TRBJ2-5, the V gene TRBV6-2 or TRBV6-3, with D possibly being TRBD1 (6 bases). Sequencing input: naive CD8+ T cells from blood, with Jurkat cell RNA spiked in. The subset: FACS-sorted CD8+CD4-CCR7+CD45RA+ naive T cells. This sequence was found in a human donor in good health. Some libraries in this study had Jurkat cell RNA spiked in. CDR3 amino acids: CAGSYGRGQETQYF. The CDR3 nucleotides are TGTGCCGGCAGTTATGGCAGGGGCCAAGAGACCCAGTACTTC.